This T cell receptor beta chain is drawn from a study of response to subunit inactivated influenza vaccine. TCRdb re-analysed the RT-PCR reads in MiXCR, keeping a single row per CDR3 protein. The data contain 450,000 to 600,000 distinct CDR3 sequences, 16% of them singletons. The origin of this receptor is a man aged 50 to 69 who received an inactivated influenza vaccine. Specimen: CD4+ T cells sorted from PBMCs, collected around 25 months after vaccination.

The CDR3 spells CSVGVDSGASYNEQFF. The CDR3, as DNA: TGCAGCGTTGGGGTTGATAGCGGGGCCTCCTACAATGAGCAGTTCTTC. The chain employs TRBV29-1 and TRBJ2-1; 8 nucleotides line up with TRBD2. This CDR3 is built from 16 residues. V shed 4 bases and J 0 bases; nucleotides not matched to a gene: 8. Germline V gene lookup returns CDR1 SQVTM and CDR2 ANQGSEA.